This TCR beta chain is drawn from a study of T cells in Graves' hyperthyroidism and ophthalmopathy. This clonotype was picked up one time. RNA transcripts yielded amplified TCR beta CDR3 regions. Carried out on the TCR CDR3, a first-round RT-PCR used the HTBI primer set. MiXCR, applied by TCRdb to the multiplex PCR reads, yields one record per CDR3 protein. This repertoire shows roughly 380,000 distinct CDR3 sequences, approximately 14% found once; its top ten account for about 5%. The V segment lost 3 bases and the J segment 2 bases; nucleotides outside the gene matches: 3. CDR3 length equals 15 residues. CDR1 is LNHDA and CDR2 is SQIVND in the germline V gene (reference sequence). On the basis of clinical symptoms, serum thyroxine and TRAb, thyroid ultrasound and orbital computed tomography, diagnoses were made.

The chain has TRBV19 and TRBJ2-2; 7 positions match TRBD2. The TCR comes from a woman aged 18 to 35 with Graves' hyperthyroidism. Sequencing was performed on blood. CDR3 sequence: CASSISGPNTGELFF. The CDR3 DNA reads TGTGCCAGTAGTATTAGCGGGCCTAACACCGGGGAGCTGTTTTTT.